The source of this T cell receptor (beta chain) is a study of memory CD4+ T cells and cytomegalovirus serostatus. Some clones are missing from TCRdb's copy, which holds only in-frame ones; the method was immunoSEQ multiplex PCR. The profile shows tens of thousands of clones, about four fifths of them singletons. CDR3 length: 12 amino acids. Germline CDR1 GTSNPN, CDR2 SVGIG (reference sequence). V was trimmed by 4 bases and J by 7 bases, leaving 13 bases between them. Single viable CD3+CD4+CD8-CD45RO+ cells were sorted as the memory CD4+ T cells. CMV serostatus came from serum IgG against pp150, pp28, p38, p52. After thawing, CD4+ T cells were positively selected.

Material: memory CD4+ T cells from blood. This TCR was recovered from an adult in good health and CMV-seronegative. The chain uses TRBV30 and TRBJ2-5; tentatively, D is TRBD1 or TRBD2 (5 bases each). DNA for the CDR3: TGTGCCTGGATGTTCGGGGCAGGGACCCAGTACTTC. It yields the protein CAWMFGAGTQYF. Complete variable domain (other parts from reference TRBV30 and TRBJ2-5): SQTIHQWPATLVQPVGSPLSLECTVEGTSNPNLYWYRQAAGRGLQLLFYSVGIGQISSEVPQNLSASRPQDRQFILSSKKLLLSDSGFYLCAWMFGAGTQYFGPGTRLLVL.